The 24 T cell receptor beta chains below were found in one sample sequenced in a study of CD8 T cells in ankylosing spondylitis. Their specific antigens are unknown. TCRdb used MiXCR to reprocess the 5' RACE reads, holding one entry per CDR3 protein. The sample lists 500,000 or so distinct CDR3 sequences; roughly 5.2% were seen once. Study-wide points: A TCR beta motif of eight or nine highly homologous variants seemed to mark ankylosing spondylitis blood.

Sequencing was performed on blood, either unsorted or a sorted T cell fraction (not recorded which). These receptors all stem from a male donor with ankylosing spondylitis.

This chain uses TRBV11-3 with TRBJ2-2; TRBD1 might be the D (6 bases). Trimming took 7 bases from V and 0 from J, leaving 12 bases between them. Germline V gives CDR1 SGHNT, CDR2 YENEEA. The CDR3 is 15 amino acids. The CDR3 coding sequence is TGTGCCAGCACCAGAGGGGGAACGAACACCGGGGAGCTGTTTTTT. Translated: CASTRGGTNTGELFF.

This clonotype has ten or more counts. The chain combines TRBV4-3 with TRBJ2-2; no clear D. Trimming removed 4 bases at V and 6 bases at J, with 18 bases between. Germline V gene data show CDR1 as LGHNA and CDR2 as YSLEER. The CDR3 contains 16 residues. The CDR3 nucleotides read TGCGCCAGCAGCCCCCCGTTGGATCCCTCACCCGGGGAGCTGTTTTTT. Protein product: CASSPPLDPSPGELFF.

This clonotype was counted only a few times. J is TRBJ2-1 and V is TRBV7-2; D is uncertain. Trimming stripped 5 bases from V and 4 bases from J, with 18 bases between. The CDR3 covers 16 residues. The V gene's germline CDR1 is SGHTA and CDR2 FQGNSA. CDR3 DNA sequence: TGTGCCAGCAGCCCCGATCCTAGGGCTTTTTACAATGAGCAGTTCTTC. Amino acids: CASSPDPRAFYNEQFF.

This clonotype was counted only a few times. The chain joins TRBV5-1 to TRBJ2-1, with a tentative D call TRBD1 (6 bases). Germline V gene lookup returns CDR1 SGHRS and CDR2 YFSETQ. CDR3 length equals 16 residues. The ends were cut back, 1 base at V and 0 bases at J, with 11 bases in the middle. CDR3 loop: CASSLLQGASYNEQFF. CDR3 nucleotide sequence: TGCGCCAGCAGCTTGTTACAGGGAGCCTCCTACAATGAGCAGTTCTTC. The entire variable domain, with the rest obtained from reference TRBV5-1 and TRBJ2-1, is as follows: KAGVTQTPRYLIKTRGQQVTLSCSPISGHRSVSWYQQTPGQGLQFLFEYFSETQRNKGNFPGRFSGRQFSNSRSEMNVSTLELGDSALYLCASSLLQGASYNEQFFGPGTRLTVL.

This clonotype was seen at least ten times. The chain joins TRBV20-1 to TRBJ2-7, with D unclear. The V gene's germline CDR1 is DFQATT and CDR2 SNEGSKA (reference sequence). The CDR3 totals 14 residues. Trimming shortened V by 5 bases and J by 0 bases, and 14 bases separated the two germline ends. CDR3 region: CSAPLVRGSYEQYF. DNA of the CDR3: TGCAGTGCTCCCCTAGTCCGCGGCTCCTACGAGCAGTACTTC.

In its sample, this clonotype was seen many times. The chain recombines TRBV9 with TRBJ2-1; 9 bases agree with TRBD2. The J segment lost 10 bases and the V segment lost 0 bases, leaving 11 bases of the junction unmatched. From germline, CDR1 is SGDLS and CDR2 YYNGEE. The CDR3 loop spans 16 amino acids. Here the CDR3 reads CASSVDGVAGVREQFF. The CDR3 DNA sequence: TGTGCCAGCAGCGTAGATGGGGTAGCGGGAGTCAGGGAGCAGTTCTTC.

The table lists this clonotype with many counts. The V gene is TRBV20-1, the J gene TRBJ1-2, with 8 bases fitting TRBD1. Trimming took 6 bases from V and 2 from J; bases not matched to a gene: 2. Germline CDR1 is DFQATT and CDR2 is SNEGSKA (reference sequence). The CDR3 covers 12 residues. The CDR3 DNA reads TGCAGTGCCCGACAGGGGAACTATGGCTACACCTTC. Encoded protein: CSARQGNYGYTF.

The table lists this clonotype with many counts. This chain joins TRBV5-1 and TRBJ2-2, with 8 bases fitting TRBD2. J lost 5 bases, V lost 4 bases, and 10 bases had no gene match. Germline V gene sequence: CDR1 SGHRS, CDR2 YFSETQ. The CDR3 loop spans 16 amino acids. The CDR3 DNA sequence: TGCGCCAGCAGCCTGGAGAGCGGGGGTTTTACCGGGGAGCTGTTTTTT. Encoded protein: CASSLESGGFTGELFF.

In its sample, this clonotype was seen many times. V is TRBV25-1 and J is TRBJ1-6; D not resolved. The germline gives CDR1 MGHDK, CDR2 SYGVNS. CDR3 length equals 15 residues. The V and J ends lost 3 bases and 7 bases respectively, with 13 bases between them. The chain's CDR3 is CASSEISRLNSPLHF. The CDR3 DNA is TGTGCCAGCAGTGAGATCTCCAGGCTAAATTCACCCCTCCACTTT.

This clonotype was recorded many times. The chain recombines TRBV5-1 with TRBJ1-6; possibly TRBD1 for D (6 bases). The germline gives CDR1 SGHRS, CDR2 YFSETQ. V was shortened by 0 bases and J by 6 bases, with 13 bases between the two germline ends. This CDR3 is built from 16 residues. The CDR3 nucleotides are TGCGCCAGCAGCTTGGGGATGACAGGCGGTAATTCACCCCTCCACTTT. Protein: CASSLGMTGGNSPLHF.

This clonotype was counted at least ten times. This sequence joins TRBV20-1 and TRBJ2-1, with D perhaps matching TRBD2 (7 bases). The length of the CDR3 is 15 residues. Trimming cost V 8 bases and J 4 bases, with 21 bases left between them. The V gene's germline CDR1 is DFQATT and CDR2 SNEGSKA (reference sequence). The DNA for the CDR3 is TGCAGTACCGATAACCAGAGGGGGGGGTACAATGAGCAGTTCTTC. Translation gives CSTDNQRGGYNEQFF.

This clonotype was seen repeatedly, ten times or more. The chain carries TRBV12-3 or TRBV12-4 and TRBJ2-5, with 12 bases matching TRBD1. The V segment lost 7 bases and the J segment 12 bases; nucleotides outside the gene matches: 9. There are 13 residues in the CDR3. CDR3 in amino acids: CASILGTGGDKYF. The DNA of the CDR3 is TGTGCCAGCATTCTAGGGACAGGGGGCGATAAGTACTTC.

This clonotype was recorded many times. The chain recombines TRBV5-1 with TRBJ1-1; D gene uncertain. CDR3 size: 14 residues. The V gene lost 1 base and the J gene lost 2 bases, with 9 bases spanning the gap. From germline, CDR1 is SGHRS and CDR2 YFSETQ. The CDR3 nucleotides are TGCGCCAGCAGCTTGCGGGTAGAAAACACTGAAGCTTTCTTT. The encoded protein is CASSLRVENTEAFF.

This clonotype was seen more than once but under ten times. The gene calls are TRBV3-1 and TRBJ2-1, with a possible D match to TRBD1 (6 bases). V was shortened by 2 bases and J by 15 bases, with 14 bases between the two germline ends. CDR1 is LGHDT, CDR2 YNNKEL, per germline (reference sequence). The length of the CDR3 is 12 residues. CDR3 loop: CASSQNGARGFF. CDR3 DNA sequence: TGTGCCAGCAGCCAAAACGGGGCCAGGGGGTTCTTC.

This clonotype was detected a few times. The V gene is TRBV5-1, the J gene TRBJ1-4, with 11 bases that match TRBD1. Trimming at V came to 0 bases and at J to 7 bases, leaving 2 bases not matched to a gene. The CDR3 runs 15 residues. CDR1 SGHRS and CDR2 YFSETQ come from the germline V gene. CDR3 coding DNA: TGCGCCAGCAGCTTGGACGGGACAGGGGGTGAAAAACTGTTTTTT. Amino acids: CASSLDGTGGEKLFF.

This clonotype was detected many times. The genes are TRBV7-9 and TRBJ2-7; TRBD2 is a possible D gene (6 bases). From germline, CDR1 is SEHNR and CDR2 FQNEAQ (reference sequence). The CDR3 contains 15 residues. Trimming removed 5 bases at V and 2 bases at J, with 16 bases between. DNA of the CDR3: TGTGCCAGCAGCCACGCGGGGCGGGGTACCTACGAGCAGTACTTC. Its protein product is CASSHAGRGTYEQYF.

This clonotype has a count of ten or more. This chain connects TRBV6-5 to TRBJ2-1; 7 bases fit TRBD2. The CDR3 length is 15 residues. CDR1 MNHEY and CDR2 SVGAGI come from the germline V gene. J lost 3 bases, V lost 4 bases, and 6 bases had no gene match. CDR3 sequence reads: CASSLIGGSYNEQFF. The CDR3 nucleotides read TGTGCCAGCAGTTTAATTGGCGGGAGCTACAATGAGCAGTTCTTC.

This clonotype was recorded at least ten times. J is TRBJ1-1 and V is TRBV7-3; D is unclear. The CDR3 has 13 residues. CDR1 SGHTA and CDR2 FQGTGA come from the germline V gene. V dropped 7 bases and J dropped 6 bases, with 15 bases sitting between them. This CDR3 is CASTLAWGAEAFF. The DNA of the CDR3 is TGTGCCAGCACCCTAGCGTGGGGAGCTGAAGCTTTCTTT.

This clonotype was seen ten or more times. The germline gene is not matched at one end of the junction; a read error may be the cause. This chain links TRBV7-7 with TRBJ2-7; D is unclear. The CDR3 is 14 residues long. Germline V lookup: CDR1 SSHAT, CDR2 FNYEAQ (reference sequence). The CDR3 DNA follows: TGTGCTAGCAGCCCTGGCCTAATAGGATCCGAGCAGTACTTC. Translating it yields CASSPGLIGSEQYF.

This clonotype was seen at least ten times. The chain links TRBV4-3 to TRBJ2-1; the D gene is possibly TRBD1 (5 bases). CDR1 LGHNA and CDR2 YSLEER come from the germline V gene. Trimming left V 1 base short and J 8 bases short, with 15 bases between. This CDR3 contains 15 residues. The DNA for the CDR3 is TGCGCCAGCAGCCAAGGGTCGGGCAGGGTCCATGAGCAGTTCTTC. The encoded protein is CASSQGSGRVHEQFF.

This clonotype was observed at least ten times. V is TRBV12-3 or TRBV12-4 and J is TRBJ2-5; D perhaps matches TRBD2 (6 bases). This CDR3 has 12 residues. Trimming took off 8 bases at V and 3 bases at J, with 10 bases between the two ends. CDR3 amino acids: CASGGTEETQYF. The CDR3 nucleotides read TGTGCCAGCGGGGGGACTGAAGAGACCCAGTACTTC.

This clonotype was detected only once. A much larger clonotype is one base distant, so this may be a read error. The chain carries TRBV4-2 and TRBJ2-7; 7 bases are a match to TRBD1. V was clipped by 4 bases and J by 6 bases; unmatched bases: 9. The CDR3 has 14 residues. Germline V CDR1 and CDR2: LGHNA, YNFKEQ. CDR3 sequence: CASSRSGTVAEQYF. CDR3 bases: TGTGCCAGCAGCCGATCGGGGACAGTCGCCGAGCAGTACTTC.

This clonotype was recorded many times. The J gene is TRBJ1-6, the V gene TRBV5-1, with no clear D. V was cut by 1 base and J by 7 bases, with 12 bases left in between. Germline CDR1 reads SGHRS; CDR2 reads YFSETQ. The CDR3 spans 15 residues. DNA of the CDR3: TGCGCCAGCAGCTTGCTGCTACAGACAAATTCACCCCTCCACTTT. It codes for CASSLLLQTNSPLHF.

In its sample, this clonotype was seen many times. The gene calls are TRBV5-1 and TRBJ1-4; no reliable D call. The CDR3 runs to 14 residues. V was trimmed by 4 bases and J by 2 bases, leaving 9 bases between them. CDR1 and CDR2 from the germline V gene are SGHRS and YFSETQ. The CDR3 is CASSTGRTNEKLFF. DNA for the CDR3: TGCGCCAGCAGCACCGGTAGGACTAATGAAAAACTGTTTTTT.